Listed below are T cell receptor beta chains from one sample, sequenced in a study of T cell clonotyping in hematopoietic cell transplantation. Assay: immunoSEQ multiplex PCR; the TCRdb copy retains only in-frame clones and omits some. The sample has roughly 29,000 clones; roughly 80% are singletons. The sample was peripheral blood mononuclear cells, taken before stem cell transplant. Source of these receptors: a woman in her twenties or thirties with chronic myeloid leukemia. Some clones in this sample may be carry-over from other donors' samples. The CDR3 runs from the conserved cysteine through the conserved F or W. D genes are given only for firm matches. A clone size is listed for some rows: how often the clone was seen (once, few, many), or a class if it is expanded.

j_call clone_size v_call d_call cdr3_nt cdr3_aa
TRBJ1-5 NA TRBV28 TRBD1 TGTGCCAGCAGCGCTTGGACAGGGGATGGGCAGCCCCAGCATTTT CASSAWTGDGQPQHF
TRBJ1-1 NA TRBV6-5 NA TGTGCCAGCAGTTACTTGGTAGGGGGAGGCACTGAAGCTTTCTTT CASSYLVGGGTEAFF
TRBJ1-2 few TRBV5-1 TRBD1 TGCGCCAGCAGCTCGAAGGAGGGGGCGAATGGCTACACCTTC CASSSKEGANGYTF
TRBJ1-5 NA TRBV5-6 NA TGTGCCAGCAGCTCGAGGGACGGATGGAATCAGCCCCAGCATTTT CASSSRDGWNQPQHF
TRBJ1-3 NA TRBV5-8 NA TGTGCCAGCAGTCTACTGCTTGGAAACACCATATATTTT CASSLLLGNTIYF
TRBJ2-3 NA TRBV6-5 TRBD1 TGTGCCAGCAGTTACCACAGACAGGGAGGCACAGATACGCAGTATTTT CASSYHRQGGTDTQYF
TRBJ2-7 NA TRBV19 NA TGTGCCAGTCGAGACAGAGGAGGGGCCTACGAGCAGTACTTC CASRDRGGAYEQYF
TRBJ2-2 NA TRBV5-8 TRBD1 TGTGCCAGCAGCTTTGTCCCTGGGACAGGGGAAACCGGGGAGCTGTTTTTT CASSFVPGTGETGELFF
TRBJ1-6 few TRBV7-9 NA TGTGCCAGCAGCTTACTGAGCTCACCCCTCCACTTT CASSLLSSPLHF
TRBJ1-1 NA TRBV30 NA TGTGCCTGGAGTTCCGAGGCGAACACTGAAGCTTTCTTT CAWSSEANTEAFF
TRBJ2-7 once TRBV11-2 TRBD1 TGTGCCAGCAGCGTTACCGGGACAGGGGACTCCTACGAGCAGTACTTC CASSVTGTGDSYEQYF
TRBJ1-1 NA TRBV5-1 NA TGCGCCAGCAGCTTGGGTCACGCTGAAGCTTTCTTT CASSLGHAEAFF
TRBJ1-1 few TRBV10-3 NA TGTGCCATCAGTGAGAACGCGAACACTGAAGCTTTCTTT CAISENANTEAFF
TRBJ2-7 medium-sized TRBV27 NA TGTGCCAGCAGTTTATTAGGGAGCGTGGGCGAGCAGTACTTC CASSLLGSVGEQYF
TRBJ1-1 NA TRBV7-3 TRBD1 TGTGCCAGCAGCTTACAACAGGGGGGGAACACTGAAGCTTTCTTT CASSLQQGGNTEAFF
TRBJ1-1 NA TRBV15 TRBD1 TGTGCCACCAGCAGATCCACCGGGACAGGGTACACTGAAGCTTTCTTT CATSRSTGTGYTEAFF
TRBJ2-7 once TRBV10-3 NA TGTGCCATCAGCCGACTGGAGTACGAGCAGTACTTC CAISRLEYEQYF
TRBJ1-2 NA TRBV5-4 TRBD1 TGTGCCAGCAGCTCGACAGGGGGCGCGGGTGGCTACACCTTC CASSSTGGAGGYTF
TRBJ2-3 NA TRBV30 TRBD1 TGTGCCTGGACGGTGGGACAGTCCACAGATACGCAGTATTTT CAWTVGQSTDTQYF
TRBJ1-5 NA TRBV7-2 TRBD1 TGTGCCAGCAGTTTAGCAGGGGGTGTTAGCAATCAGCCCCAGCATTTT CASSLAGGVSNQPQHF
TRBJ2-3 NA TRBV5-1 NA TGCGCCAGCAGCTTGTACCAGCGAGGGGATACGCAGTATTTT CASSLYQRGDTQYF
TRBJ2-1 NA TRBV2 NA TGTGCCAGCAGGGTTGTAGGGGTCGGTGGTGGTCCCAATGAGCAGTTCTTC CASRVVGVGGGPNEQFF
TRBJ1-1 NA TRBV6-1 NA TGTGCCAGCAGTGGTTACCAGGTTTATTCATCTGAAGCTTTCTTT CASSGYQVYSSEAFF
TRBJ1-2 NA TRBV6-5 NA TGTGCCAGCAGACCCCAGGGACACGGTGGCTACACCTTC CASRPQGHGGYTF
TRBJ1-1 NA TRBV4-1 NA TGCGCCAGCAGCCAAGATCGTCGGGGGAACACTGAAGCTTTCTTT CASSQDRRGNTEAFF
TRBJ1-2 NA TRBV4-2 NA TGTGCCAGCAGCCAAGATCTGCAAGGGGCAAGGGGCTACACCTTC CASSQDLQGARGYTF
TRBJ2-5 NA TRBV6-1 NA TGTGCCAGCAGTGACTGGCAAGAGACCCAGTACTTC CASSDWQETQYF
TRBJ2-7 NA TRBV2 NA TGTGCCAGCAGCACGACACGGGGATACGAGCAGTACTTC CASSTTRGYEQYF
TRBJ1-5 NA TRBV7-8 NA TGTGCCAGCAAACGACAGAACAATCAGCCCCAGCATTTT CASKRQNNQPQHF
TRBJ1-2 few TRBV30 NA TGTGCCTGGAGTGTAAGGGGTAGGACTAACTATGGCTACACCTTC CAWSVRGRTNYGYTF
TRBJ2-7 NA TRBV25-1 TRBD1 TGTGCAAGACCCCAAGGGGGCCCCACAAGGCAGTACTTC CARPQGGPTRQYF
TRBJ2-1 NA TRBV5-1 TRBD1 TGCGCCAGCAGCTACAGGGGAAATGAGCAGTTCTTC CASSYRGNEQFF
TRBJ1-1 few TRBV25-1 NA TGTGCCAGCAGTGATCCCGGGATTGCTGAAGCTTTCTTT CASSDPGIAEAFF
TRBJ1-5 NA TRBV4-2 NA TGTGCCAGCAGTCGGGAGCAGACCTGGAGGCAGCCCCAGCATTTT CASSREQTWRQPQHF
TRBJ2-1 NA TRBV7-2 TRBD1 TGTGCCAGCAGCTTACTCCGACGGACAGGGCGGAGCAATGAGCAGTTCTTC CASSLLRRTGRSNEQFF
TRBJ2-7 NA TRBV29-1 NA TGCAGCGTTTCCTACACAGCCCGCGAGCAGTACTTC CSVSYTAREQYF
TRBJ1-2 NA TRBV5-4 NA TGTGCCAGCAGCTTGGGGCAGGGGTCTGGCTACACCTTC CASSLGQGSGYTF
TRBJ1-2 NA TRBV7-3 NA TGTGCCAGCAGCGCAGGGGCGGATGGCTACACCTTC CASSAGADGYTF
TRBJ2-3 once TRBV30 TRBD2 TGTGCCTGGAGCCGGGGGGCAGATACGCAGTATTTT CAWSRGADTQYF
TRBJ2-5 once TRBV2 NA TGTGCCAGCAGCCCTACCCGGACCAGGAGGGGAGAGACCCAGTACTTC CASSPTRTRRGETQYF
TRBJ2-2 once TRBV30 NA TGTGCTTGGGGACAGAACACCGGGGAGCTGTTTTTT CAWGQNTGELFF
TRBJ1-1 NA TRBV5-1 NA TGCGCCAGCAGCTTGCCAGGGACGAACACTGAAGCTTTCTTT CASSLPGTNTEAFF
TRBJ1-2 NA TRBV29-1 NA TGCAGCGTCCCAAGGACAAGCTATGGCTACACCTTC CSVPRTSYGYTF
TRBJ2-1 NA TRBV27 TRBD1 TGTGCCAGCACGGCAGGGGGCCCCTACAATGAGCAGTTCTTC CASTAGGPYNEQFF